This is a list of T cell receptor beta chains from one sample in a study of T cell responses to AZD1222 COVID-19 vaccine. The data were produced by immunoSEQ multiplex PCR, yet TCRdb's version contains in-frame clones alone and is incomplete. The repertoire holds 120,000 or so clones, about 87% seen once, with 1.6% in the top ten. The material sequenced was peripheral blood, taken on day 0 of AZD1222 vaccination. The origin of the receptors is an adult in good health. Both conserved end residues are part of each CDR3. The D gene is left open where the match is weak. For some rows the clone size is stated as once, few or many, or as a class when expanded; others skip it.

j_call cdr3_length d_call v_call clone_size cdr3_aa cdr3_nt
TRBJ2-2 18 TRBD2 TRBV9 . CASSEGLADLANTGELFF TGTGCCAGCAGCGAGGGACTAGCGGACCTCGCGAACACCGGGGAGCTGTTTTTT
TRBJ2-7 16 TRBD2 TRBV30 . CAWSATSAGDPYEQYF TGTGCCTGGAGTGCCACATCCGCGGGAGACCCCTACGAGCAGTACTTC
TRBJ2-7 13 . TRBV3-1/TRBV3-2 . CASSQDPRFGPYF TGTGCCAGCAGCCAAGACCCCAGGTTCGGTCCGTACTTC
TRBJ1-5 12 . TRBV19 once CASSGGIQPQHF TGTGCCAGTAGTGGAGGAATTCAGCCCCAGCATTTT
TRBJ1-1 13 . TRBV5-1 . CASNALENTEAFF TGCGCCAGCAACGCTCTGGAGAACACTGAAGCTTTCTTT
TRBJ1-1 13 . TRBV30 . CALTGQMNTEAFF TGTGCCTTAACAGGGCAAATGAACACTGAAGCTTTCTTT
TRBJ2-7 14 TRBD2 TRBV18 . CASSPRGGRSEQYF TGTGCCAGCTCACCGCGGGGGGGCAGGAGCGAGCAGTACTTC
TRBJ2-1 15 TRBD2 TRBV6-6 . CASNPGLAGNNEQFF TGTGCCAGCAACCCCGGACTAGCGGGGAACAATGAGCAGTTCTTC
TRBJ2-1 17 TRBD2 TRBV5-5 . CASSTDSVSGIYNEQFF TGTGCCAGCAGCACTGACAGCGTTAGCGGGATCTACAATGAGCAGTTCTTC
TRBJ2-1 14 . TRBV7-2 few CASSLQLGPNEQFF TGTGCCAGCAGCTTACAACTGGGCCCAAATGAGCAGTTCTTC
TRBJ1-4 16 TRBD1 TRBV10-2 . CASSESRTGPDEKLFF TGCGCCAGCAGTGAGTCGAGGACAGGGCCGGATGAAAAACTGTTTTTT
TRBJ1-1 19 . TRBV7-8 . CASSLQPNFGRVLNTEAFF TGTGCCAGCAGTCTCCAACCCAACTTTGGCAGGGTTTTGAACACTGAAGCTTTCTTT
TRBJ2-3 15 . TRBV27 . CASSLRGLRTDTQYF TGTGCCAGCAGTTTACGGGGGCTTCGCACAGATACGCAGTATTTT
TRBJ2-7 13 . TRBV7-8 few CASSPGESYEQYF TGTGCCAGCAGCCCCGGGGAGTCCTACGAGCAGTACTTC
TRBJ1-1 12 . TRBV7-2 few CASSWLNTEAFF TGTGCCAGCAGCTGGTTGAACACTGAAGCTTTCTTT
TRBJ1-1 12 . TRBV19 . CASKTGPTEAFF TGTGCCAGTAAGACAGGCCCCACTGAAGCTTTCTTT
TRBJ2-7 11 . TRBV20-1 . CSATRGYEQYF TGCAGTGCTACTCGGGGCTACGAGCAGTACTTC
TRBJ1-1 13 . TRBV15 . CATSRDFGREAFF TGTGCCACCAGCAGAGATTTTGGACGGGAAGCTTTCTTT
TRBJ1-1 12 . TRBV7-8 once CASSVDPAGAFF TGTGCCAGCAGCGTAGACCCAGCGGGAGCTTTCTTT
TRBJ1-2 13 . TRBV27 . CASSPHPGYGYTF TGTGCCAGCAGTCCCCACCCCGGCTATGGCTACACCTTC
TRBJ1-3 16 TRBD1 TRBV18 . CASSPRTGGTGNTIYF TGTGCCAGCTCACCACGAACAGGGGGCACTGGAAACACCATATATTTT
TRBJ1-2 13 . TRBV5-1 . CASSPGSNYGYTF TGCGCCAGCAGCCCAGGATCTAACTATGGCTACACCTTC
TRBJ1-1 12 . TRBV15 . CATSRANTEAFF TGTGCCACCAGCAGAGCGAACACTGAAGCTTTCTTT
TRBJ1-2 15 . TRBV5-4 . CASSLGTDGGYGYTF TGTGCCAGCAGCTTAGGGACCGACGGAGGCTATGGCTACACCTTC
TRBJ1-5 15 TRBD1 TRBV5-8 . CASSPGQGGDQPQHF TGTGCCAGCAGCCCCGGACAGGGCGGGGATCAGCCCCAGCATTTT
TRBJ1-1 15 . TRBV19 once CASSIMGAANTEAFF TGTGCCAGTAGTATCATGGGGGCAGCGAACACTGAAGCTTTCTTT
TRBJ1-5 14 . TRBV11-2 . CASSLLGPPEPQHF TGTGCCAGCAGCTTGCTGGGACCCCCGGAGCCCCAGCATTTT
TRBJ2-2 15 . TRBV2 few CASSRQVVGAGELFF TGTGCCAGCAGTCGACAGGTGGTCGGCGCCGGGGAGCTGTTTTTT
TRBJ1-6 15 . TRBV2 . CASSEQGTRGSPLHF TGTGCCAGCAGTGAACAGGGGACAAGGGGATCACCCCTCCACTTT
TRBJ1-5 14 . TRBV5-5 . CASSGVAGAQPQHF TGTGCCAGCAGCGGGGTGGCAGGGGCCCAGCCCCAGCATTTT
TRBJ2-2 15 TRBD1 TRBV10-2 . CASRAGQGNTGELFF TGCGCCAGCCGCGCCGGACAGGGTAACACCGGGGAGCTGTTTTTT
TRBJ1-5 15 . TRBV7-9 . CASSPYGESNQPQHF TGTGCCAGCAGCCCCTACGGGGAATCGAATCAGCCCCAGCATTTT
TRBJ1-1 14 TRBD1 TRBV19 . CASNPGQGNTEAFF TGTGCCAGTAATCCTGGACAGGGTAACACTGAAGCTTTCTTT
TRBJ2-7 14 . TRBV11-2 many CASSTRTVPYEQYF TGTGCCAGCAGCACAAGGACTGTACCCTACGAGCAGTACTTC
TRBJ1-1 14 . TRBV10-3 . CAITPRTENTEAFF TGTGCCATCACCCCCCGGACGGAAAACACTGAAGCTTTCTTT
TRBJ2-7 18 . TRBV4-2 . CASSHLTRRDIEGYEQYF TGTGCCAGCAGCCACCTCACCCGAAGGGACATTGAAGGCTACGAGCAGTACTTC
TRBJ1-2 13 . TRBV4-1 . CASSQGINYGYTF TGCGCCAGCAGCCAAGGTATTAACTATGGCTACACCTTC
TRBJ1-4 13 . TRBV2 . CASARVLNEKLFF TGTGCCAGTGCCAGGGTCCTTAATGAAAAACTGTTTTTT
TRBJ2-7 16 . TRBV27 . CASSLNGIRGIHEQYF TGTGCCAGCAGTTTAAACGGAATTCGGGGAATACACGAGCAGTACTTC
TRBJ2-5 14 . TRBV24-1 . CATSDSVLGETQYF TGTGCCACCAGTGACTCGGTACTGGGAGAGACCCAGTACTTC
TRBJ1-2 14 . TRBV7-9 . CASSFSTQNYGYTF TGTGCCAGCAGCTTTTCAACGCAAAACTATGGCTACACCTTC
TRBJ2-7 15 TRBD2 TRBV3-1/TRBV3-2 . CASSQEGLAGYEQYF TGTGCCAGCAGCCAAGAAGGACTAGCGGGTTACGAGCAGTACTTC
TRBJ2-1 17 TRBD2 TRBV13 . CASTPSGRQYSYNEQFF TGTGCCAGCACCCCTAGCGGGAGGCAATACTCCTACAATGAGCAGTTCTTC
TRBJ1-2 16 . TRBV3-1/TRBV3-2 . CASSQAGRRANYGYTF TGTGCCAGCAGCCAAGCTGGACGGAGAGCTAACTATGGCTACACCTTC
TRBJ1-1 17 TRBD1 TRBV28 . CASTKIRDRDVGTEAFF TGTGCCAGCACAAAAATCCGGGACAGGGATGTTGGCACTGAAGCTTTCTTT
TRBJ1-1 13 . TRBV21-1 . CASSSRGGTEAFF TGTGCCAGCAGTTCCCGGGGTGGCACTGAAGCTTTCTTT
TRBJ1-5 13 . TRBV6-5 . CAGHGTKDQPQHF TGTGCCGGCCACGGGACAAAAGATCAGCCCCAGCATTTT
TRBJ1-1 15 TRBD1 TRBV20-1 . CSASPGTGMGTEAFF TGCAGTGCTAGTCCCGGGACAGGGATGGGCACTGAAGCTTTCTTT
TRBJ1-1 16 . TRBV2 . CASSELLFHPGTEAFF TGTGCCAGCAGTGAACTTTTATTTCATCCTGGGACTGAAGCTTTCTTT
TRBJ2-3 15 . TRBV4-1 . CASSQVADATDTQYF TGCGCCAGCAGCCAAGTAGCGGACGCCACAGATACGCAGTATTTT
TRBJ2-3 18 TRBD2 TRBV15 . CATSRDYGYGGSTDTQYF TGTGCCACCAGCAGAGATTATGGTTACGGGGGGAGTACAGATACGCAGTATTTT
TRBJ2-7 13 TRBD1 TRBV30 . CAWRKTGPPEQYF TGTGCCTGGAGAAAGACAGGGCCGCCGGAGCAGTACTTC
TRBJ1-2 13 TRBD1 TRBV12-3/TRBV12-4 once CASINRGNYGYTF TGTGCCAGCATTAACAGGGGTAACTATGGCTACACCTTC
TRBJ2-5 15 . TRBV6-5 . CASSYSDLGEETQYF TGTGCCAGCAGTTACTCGGATTTAGGAGAAGAGACCCAGTACTTC
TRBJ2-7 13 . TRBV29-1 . CSVLTNGGYEQYF TGCAGCGTTCTGACTAACGGGGGCTACGAGCAGTACTTC